What follows are 22 T cell receptor beta chains derived from one specimen sequenced in a study of molecular identifiers for immune sequencing clone quantification (dated by TCRdb to between 2018 and 2020). Receptors were amplified or captured by PCR. For sequencing, a NextSeq 500 was employed. TCRdb reanalyzed the raw reads on its own, using fastp at Q25 for trimming and MiXCR for clone calling, and kept in-frame beta chains. Entries are consolidated by CDR3 protein sequence, retaining the most common genes and DNA. Counted in this sample were 460,000 or so distinct CDR3 sequences; roughly 26% of them appeared once. The ten largest clones represent 0.7% to 0.9% of the sample. The sequencing sample was made of naive CD8+ T cells from blood, with Jurkat cell RNA spiked in. The cell subset or site label of this sample denotes: FACS-sorted CD8+CD4-CCR7+CD45RA+ naive T cells. The receptors shown here come from a human donor in good health. Some libraries in this study had Jurkat cell RNA spiked in.

This clonotype was found a few times. The rearrangement links TRBV7-2 to TRBJ1-1; D call uncertain. V shed 3 bases and J shed 0 bases, with 11 bases lying between them. Germline V lookup: CDR1 SGHTA, CDR2 FQGNSA. The CDR3 extends over 15 amino acids. The CDR3 DNA reads TGTGCCAGCAGCTTCCCAGAGGGCTTGAACACTGAAGCTTTCTTT. It encodes CASSFPEGLNTEAFF.

On this clonotype itself: A much larger clone differs from this one at a single base, so this may be a read error. This chain joins TRBV7-9 and TRBJ2-7, with D hard to call. This CDR3 comprises 11 residues. CDR1 SEHNR and CDR2 FQNEAQ come from the germline V gene (reference sequence). For the CDR3, the DNA is TGTGCCAGCAGCTCGACGTCGGAGCGGTACTTC. Its protein product is CASSSTSERYF.

This clonotype showed up many times. The CDR3: CASSSGQGAKEHF. CDR3 nucleotides: TGTGCCAGCAGCTCCGGACAGGGGGCGAAGGAGCATTTT. The V call is TRBV7-9, the J call TRBJ1-5; TRBD1 matches at 11 bases. The CDR3 length is 13 residues. Per germline, CDR1 SEHNR and CDR2 FQNEAQ (reference sequence). Trimming at V came to 4 bases and at J to 14 bases, leaving 7 bases not matched to a gene.

This chain links TRBV24-1 with TRBJ2-5; 7 bases agree with TRBD1. The CDR3 spans 16 residues. J was trimmed by 2 bases and V by 0 bases; bases with no gene match: 5. Germline values: CDR1 KGHDR, CDR2 SFDVKD. The CDR3: CATSDLPRDRQETQYF. The CDR3 nucleotides read TGTGCCACCAGTGATTTGCCTCGGGACAGACAAGAGACCCAGTACTTC.

This clonotype was seen ten or more times. The genes are TRBV29-1 and TRBJ2-6; no firm D call. Germline CDR1 SQVTM, CDR2 ANQGSEA. Trimming removed 4 bases at V and 0 bases at J, with 4 bases between. The CDR3 is 13 amino acids. The CDR3 DNA reads TGCAGCGTTGGTCTCTCTGGGGCCAACGTCCTGACTTTC. Protein sequence: CSVGLSGANVLTF. The full variable domain, completed using reference TRBV29-1 and TRBJ2-6, is SAVISQKPSRDICQRGTSLTIQCQVDSQVTMMFWYRQQPGQSLTLIATANQGSEATYESGFVIDKFPISRPNLTFSTLTVSNMSPEDSSIYLCSVGLSGANVLTFGAGSRLTVL.

The chain employs TRBV7-9 and TRBJ1-1, with D maybe TRBD1 (5 bases). V dropped 3 bases and J dropped 1 base, with 15 bases sitting between them. This CDR3 comprises 16 residues. CDR1 SEHNR and CDR2 FQNEAQ come from the germline V gene (reference sequence). CDR3 bases: TGTGCCAGCAGCTTGGGCAGGGCTGATTCGAACACTGAAGCTTTCTTT. Translated: CASSLGRADSNTEAFF.

This clonotype was seen repeatedly, ten times or more. The V call is TRBV2, the J call TRBJ2-5; 11 bases align to TRBD1. CDR3 length: 15 residues. CDR1 SNHLY and CDR2 FYNNEI come from the germline V gene. Losses at the gene ends were 4 bases for V and 4 bases for J; bases not matched to a gene: 5. CDR3 sequence reads: CASSARTGGVETQYF. The CDR3 nucleotides are TGTGCCAGCAGTGCCCGGACAGGGGGCGTAGAGACCCAGTACTTC.

This clonotype was seen only a few times. V usage is TRBV7-2 and J usage is TRBJ1-1; no definite D call. CDR3 size: 15 residues. Deletions cut 8 bases from V and 3 bases from J, with 19 bases between. The germline V gene has CDR1 SGHTA and CDR2 FQGNSA. The CDR3 reads CASRHEGYPDTEAFF. The DNA of the CDR3 is TGTGCCAGCCGCCACGAGGGCTACCCCGACACTGAAGCTTTCTTT.

In the case of this clonotype: At one end the junction does not follow the germline gene, possibly because of a read error. The V and J genes are TRBV5-3 and TRBJ2-7; the match to TRBD2 covers 9 bases. TRBV5-3 is placed among ORFs of uncertain function. There are 15 residues in the CDR3. CDR3 in DNA: TGTGCCAGCAGCTCGAAACTAGCGGGCAACTACGAGCAGTACTTC. It codes for CASSSKLAGNYEQYF.

At least ten counts were recorded for this clonotype. This chain links TRBV27 with TRBJ2-5; D uncertain. Germline V CDR1 and CDR2: MNHEY, SMNVEV (reference sequence). CDR3 length: 11 amino acids. The germline V and J ends were trimmed by 8 bases and 5 bases, with 9 bases remaining between them. The CDR3 region is CASQDEETQYF. The CDR3 coding sequence is TGTGCCAGCCAAGACGAGGAGACCCAGTACTTC.

This clonotype has a count of ten or more. The rearrangement joins TRBV5-6 to TRBJ1-1; the D gene is possibly TRBD1 (5 bases). V lost 4 bases and J 1 base, leaving 23 bases between the germline ends. The germline CDR1 and CDR2 sequences are SGHDT and YYEEEE. This CDR3 region has 18 residues. The CDR3 coding sequence is TGTGCCAGCAGCGGTGTTACGACAGACCAGATTTCGAACACTGAAGCTTTCTTT. Translation: CASSGVTTDQISNTEAFF.

At least ten counts were recorded for this clonotype. The chain recombines TRBV7-2 with TRBJ2-7, with D maybe TRBD2 (5 bases). Germline CDR1 SGHTA, CDR2 FQGNSA. The CDR3 consists of 17 residues. Trimming left V 0 bases short and J 0 bases short, with 15 bases between. CDR3 loop: CASSLAPASPSSYEQYF. For the CDR3, the DNA is TGTGCCAGCAGCTTAGCGCCGGCTAGCCCGAGCTCCTACGAGCAGTACTTC.

This clonotype has at least ten counts. V is TRBV5-1 and J is TRBJ2-7; 9 bases match TRBD1. The CDR3 consists of 15 residues. V was pared by 4 bases and J by 6 bases, with 11 bases of the junction left unmatched. Germline CDR1 reads SGHRS; CDR2 reads YFSETQ. The CDR3 nucleotides read TGCGCCAGCAGCCCGGGACAGGGAAAGCTGATCGAGCAGTACTTC. It is translated as CASSPGQGKLIEQYF.

This clonotype has more than one count but fewer than ten. The chain employs TRBV7-9 and TRBJ2-7; D is uncertain. This CDR3 contains 14 residues. Between the trimmed V and J ends, which lost 7 bases and 6 bases, there was a span of 19 bases. From germline, CDR1 is SEHNR and CDR2 FQNEAQ (reference sequence). CDR3 sequence reads: CASTPPSNLGEQYF. As DNA, the CDR3 is TGTGCCAGCACCCCGCCCTCGAACCTGGGCGAGCAGTACTTC.

Concerning this clonotype: A much larger clone sits a single nucleotide away, making a read error possible. The V gene is TRBV7-2, the J gene TRBJ2-1, with D perhaps TRBD2 (5 bases). The V end was cut by 1 base, the J end by 6 bases, with 16 bases between. The CDR3 loop spans 16 amino acids. CDR1 is SGHTA and CDR2 is FQGNSA in the germline V gene. Here the CDR3 DNA reads TGTGCCAGCAGCTTAGTCACGGGGTTGACTTGCAATGAGCAGTTCTTC. As protein: CASSLVTGLTCNEQFF. Drawing the rest from reference TRBV7-2 and TRBJ2-1, the complete variable domain is GAGVSQSPSNKVTEKGKDVELRCDPISGHTALYWYRQSLGQGLEFLIYFQGNSAPDKSGLPSDRFSAERTGGSVSTLTIQRTQQEDSAVYLCASSLVTGLTCNEQFFGPGTRLTVL.

A few counts support this clonotype. This chain links TRBV7-9 with TRBJ2-7, with D uncertain. The V and J ends lost 5 bases and 3 bases respectively, with 11 bases between them. This CDR3 comprises 13 residues. CDR1 and CDR2 from the germline V gene are SEHNR and FQNEAQ (reference sequence). Written as DNA, the CDR3 is TGTGCCAGCAGCCTCAGTGAGAACTACGAGCAGTACTTC. Its protein is CASSLSENYEQYF. Filled out from reference TRBV7-9 and TRBJ2-7, the complete variable domain reads DTGVSQNPRHKITKRGQNVTFRCDPISEHNRLYWYRQTLGQGPEFLTYFQNEAQLEKSRLLSDRFSAERPKGSFSTLEIQRTEQGDSAMYLCASSLSENYEQYFGPGTRLTVT.

The chain combines TRBV6-1 with TRBJ2-7; D is unresolved. The V and J ends lost 1 base and 6 bases respectively, with 10 bases between them. The CDR3 sequence is 13 residues long. The V gene's germline CDR1 is MNHNS and CDR2 SASEGT. CDR3 nucleotide sequence: TGTGCCAGCAGTGAAGGGGTAGACTGCGAGCAGTACTTC. It yields the protein CASSEGVDCEQYF.

The chain uses TRBV7-9 and TRBJ2-5, with unresolved D. V was pared by 2 bases and J by 5 bases, with 9 bases between. The CDR3 has 13 residues. Germline CDR1 is SEHNR and CDR2 is FQNEAQ (reference sequence). CDR3 coding DNA: TGTGCCAGCAGCTTACAGAGGCGGGAGACCCAGTACTTC. It is translated as CASSLQRRETQYF.

With regard to this clonotype: The germline gene is not matched at one end of the junction; a read error may be the cause. The rearrangement links TRBV13 to TRBJ2-5, with D perhaps matching TRBD1 or TRBD2 (5 bases each). The CDR3 has 14 amino acids. The germline V gene has CDR1 PRHDT and CDR2 FYEKMQ (reference sequence). In DNA form, the CDR3 reads TGTGCTAGCAGCTCTCGGGGACCCCCAGAGACCCAGTACTTC. It yields the protein CASSSRGPPETQYF. Together with reference TRBV13 and TRBJ2-5, the CDR3 gives the full variable domain: AAGVIQSPRHLIKEKRETATLKCYPIPRHDTVYWYQQGPGQDPQFLISFYEKMQSDKGSIPDRFSAQQFSDYHSELNMSSLELGDSALYFCASSSRGPPETQYFGPGTRLLVL.

This clonotype was observed at least ten times. The chain couples TRBV7-9 to TRBJ2-2, with TRBD2 matching over 9 bases. The V gene end was trimmed by 6 bases and the J gene end by 1 base; junction bases not matched to a gene: 9. CDR1 and CDR2 (germline): SEHNR, FQNEAQ (reference sequence). The CDR3 is 17 amino acids. CDR3 sequence: CASSFRLAAMNTGELFF. The CDR3, as DNA: TGTGCCAGCAGTTTCCGACTAGCGGCAATGAACACCGGGGAGCTGTTTTTT.

The chain combines TRBV27 with TRBJ1-1, with TRBD1 matching 9 bases. The CDR3 covers 15 residues. Germline V CDR1 and CDR2: MNHEY, SMNVEV (reference sequence). The junction had 8 bases not matched to a gene; V was cut back by 4 bases and J by 5 bases. The CDR3 coding sequence is TGTGCCAGCAGTTCGCCGGGACAGGGTACAACTGAAGCTTTCTTT. Protein product: CASSSPGQGTTEAFF.

There are many counts of this clonotype. V is TRBV27 and J is TRBJ2-6, with D possibly matching TRBD2 (5 bases). The CDR3 has 15 residues. Germline V gene sequence: CDR1 MNHEY, CDR2 SMNVEV (reference sequence). The V and J ends lost 3 bases and 2 bases respectively, with 8 bases between them. The CDR3 sequence is CASSLDGAGANVLTF. Written as DNA, the CDR3 is TGTGCCAGCAGTTTGGACGGGGCTGGGGCCAACGTCCTGACTTTC.